Below, one TCR beta chain is given with its context. This entry comes from a study of shared clonotypes between healthy human individuals. The protocol was immunoSEQ multiplex PCR, while the TCRdb copy is restricted to in-frame clones and leaves out a portion. This repertoire shows approximately 1,500,000 clones, approximately 98% found once; its top ten account for about 0.42%. Trimming left V 2 bases short and J 0 bases short, with 14 bases between. The CDR3 length is 18 residues. Germline V gene lookup returns CDR1 MNHNS and CDR2 SASEGT. The receptor was isolated from a man younger than 40 in good health. J is TRBJ2-6 and V is TRBV6-1; the D gene is possibly TRBD1 (6 bases). Sample: naive CD4+ T cells sorted from blood. Noted subset: CD45RA+ positively selected. CDR3 amino acids: CASSEFGTRTSGANVLTF. The CDR3 region has the DNA TGTGCCAGCAGTGAATTTGGGACACGCACCTCTGGGGCCAACGTCCTGACTTTC.